The present T cell receptor (beta chain) was sequenced within a study of blood T cells in healthy people across ages. The study's findings and limits: There was no known CMV status for donors, so expanded clonotype changes were possibly confounded. Both higher diversity and more naive CD4+ cells marked long-lived donors when set against aged donors.

For the second PCR, which ran for 7 to 11 cycles, a sample-barcoded 5' primer and a J-beta primer mix were used. Tags on each cDNA molecule came from a template-switch adaptor with 12 random nucleotides. TCRdb fed the 5' RACE reads into MiXCR, producing one record per CDR3 protein. The table lists roughly 1.7 million distinct CDR3 sequences, 30% to 35% of them singletons. Concerning this clonotype: Antigen unknown.

Unmatched junction bases numbered 6, after V lost 6 bases and J lost 7 bases. The CDR3 has 14 amino acids. The germline gives CDR1 SNHLY, CDR2 FYNNEI. This sequence joins TRBV2 and TRBJ2-1; 10 bases align to TRBD1. Sequenced material: blood. The sequence derives from a woman in her twenties or thirties in good health. CDR3 sequence reads: CASSRDRGWNEQFF. The CDR3 coding sequence is TGTGCCAGCAGCCGGGACAGGGGTTGGAATGAGCAGTTCTTC.